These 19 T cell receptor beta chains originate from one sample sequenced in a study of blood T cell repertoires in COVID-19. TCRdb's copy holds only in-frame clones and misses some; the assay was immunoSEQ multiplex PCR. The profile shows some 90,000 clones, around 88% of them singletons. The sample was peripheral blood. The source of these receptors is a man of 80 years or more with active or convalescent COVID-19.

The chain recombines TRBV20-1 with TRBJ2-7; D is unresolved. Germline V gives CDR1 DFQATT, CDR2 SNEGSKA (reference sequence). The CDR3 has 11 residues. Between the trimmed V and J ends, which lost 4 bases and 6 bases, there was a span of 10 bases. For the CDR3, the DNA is TGCAGTGCTAAGAGCTCCCTCGAGCAGTACTTC. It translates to CSAKSSLEQYF.

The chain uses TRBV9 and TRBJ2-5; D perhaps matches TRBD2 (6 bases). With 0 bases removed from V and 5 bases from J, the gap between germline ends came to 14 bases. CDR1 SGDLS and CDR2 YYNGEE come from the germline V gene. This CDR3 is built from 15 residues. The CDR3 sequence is CASSVDVVRGETQYF. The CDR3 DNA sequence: TGTGCCAGCAGCGTAGACGTGGTGCGGGGTGAGACCCAGTACTTC. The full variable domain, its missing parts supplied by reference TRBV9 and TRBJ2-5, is DSGVTQTPKHLITATGQRVTLRCSPRSGDLSVYWYQQSLDQGLQFLIQYYNGEERAKGNILERFSAQQFPDLHSELNLSSLELGDSALYFCASSVDVVRGETQYFGPGTRLLVL.

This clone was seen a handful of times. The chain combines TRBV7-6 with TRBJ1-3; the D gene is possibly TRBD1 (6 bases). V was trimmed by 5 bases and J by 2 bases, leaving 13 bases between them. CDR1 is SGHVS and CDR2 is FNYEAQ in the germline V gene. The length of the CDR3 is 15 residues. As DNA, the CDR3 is TGTGCCAGCAGCCTACACAGGGACCCTGGAAACACCATATATTTT. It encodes CASSLHRDPGNTIYF.

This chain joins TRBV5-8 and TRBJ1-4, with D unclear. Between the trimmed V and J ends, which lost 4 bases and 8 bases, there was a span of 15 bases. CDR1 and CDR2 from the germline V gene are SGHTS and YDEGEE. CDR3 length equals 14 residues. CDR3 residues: CASSPPWSGEKLFF. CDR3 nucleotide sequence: TGTGCCAGCAGCCCTCCGTGGTCCGGGGAAAAACTGTTTTTT.

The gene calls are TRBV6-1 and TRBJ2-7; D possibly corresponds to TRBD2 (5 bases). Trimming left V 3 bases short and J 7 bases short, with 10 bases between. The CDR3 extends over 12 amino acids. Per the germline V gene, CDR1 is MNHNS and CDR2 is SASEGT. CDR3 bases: TGTGCCAGCAGTGATCCGGGATTAGAGCAGTACTTC. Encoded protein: CASSDPGLEQYF.

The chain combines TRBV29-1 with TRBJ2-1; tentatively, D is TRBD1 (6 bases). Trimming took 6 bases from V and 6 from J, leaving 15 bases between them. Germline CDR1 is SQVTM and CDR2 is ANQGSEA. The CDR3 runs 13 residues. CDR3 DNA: TGCAGCGTCGGGCGCGGACAGATCAATGAGCAGTTCTTC. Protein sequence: CSVGRGQINEQFF.

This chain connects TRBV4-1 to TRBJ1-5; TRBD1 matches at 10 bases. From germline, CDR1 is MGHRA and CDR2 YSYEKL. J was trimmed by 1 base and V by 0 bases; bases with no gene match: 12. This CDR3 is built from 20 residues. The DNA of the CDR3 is TGCGCCAGCAGCCAAGATGGCCGGGACAGGGGCGGTGGGAGCAATCAGCCCCAGCATTTT. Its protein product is CASSQDGRDRGGGSNQPQHF.

CDR3 residues: CASKRGTSGSYEQYF. The CDR3 coding sequence is TGTGCCAGCAAGCGGGGAACTAGCGGTTCCTACGAGCAGTACTTC. The rearrangement joins TRBV2 to TRBJ2-7; 8 nucleotides line up with TRBD2. J was trimmed by 1 base and V by 7 bases; bases with no gene match: 9. This CDR3 comprises 15 residues. CDR1 SNHLY and CDR2 FYNNEI come from the germline V gene.

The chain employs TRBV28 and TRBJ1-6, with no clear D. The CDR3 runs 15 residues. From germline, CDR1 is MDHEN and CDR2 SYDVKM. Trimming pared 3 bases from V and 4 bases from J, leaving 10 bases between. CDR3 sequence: CASSFGLLYNSPLHF. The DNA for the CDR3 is TGTGCCAGCAGTTTCGGGTTGTTATATAATTCACCCCTCCACTTT.

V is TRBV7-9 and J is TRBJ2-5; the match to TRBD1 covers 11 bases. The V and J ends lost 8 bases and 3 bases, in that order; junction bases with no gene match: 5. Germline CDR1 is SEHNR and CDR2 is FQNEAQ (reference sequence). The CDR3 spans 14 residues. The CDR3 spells CASRPGQGEETQYF. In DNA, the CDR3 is TGTGCCAGCCGGCCGGGACAGGGGGAAGAGACCCAGTACTTC.

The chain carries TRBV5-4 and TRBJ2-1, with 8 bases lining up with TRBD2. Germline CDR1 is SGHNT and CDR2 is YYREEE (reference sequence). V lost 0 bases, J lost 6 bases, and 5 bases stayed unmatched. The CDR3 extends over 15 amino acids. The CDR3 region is CASSLAARGGNEQFF. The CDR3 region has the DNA TGTGCCAGCAGCTTGGCCGCTCGGGGGGGCAATGAGCAGTTCTTC.

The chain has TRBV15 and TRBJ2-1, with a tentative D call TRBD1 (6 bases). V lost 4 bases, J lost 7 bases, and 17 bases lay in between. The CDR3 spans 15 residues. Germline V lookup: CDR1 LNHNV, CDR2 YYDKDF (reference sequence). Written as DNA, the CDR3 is TGTGCCACCAGCATCATTAGCAGGGGCTCAAATGAGCAGTTCTTC. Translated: CATSIISRGSNEQFF. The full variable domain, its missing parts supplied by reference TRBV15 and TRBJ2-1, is DAMVIQNPRYQVTQFGKPVTLSCSQTLNHNVMYWYQQKSSQAPKLLFHYYDKDFNNEADTPDNFQSRRPNTSFCFLDIRSPGLGDTAMYLCATSIISRGSNEQFFGPGTRLTVL.

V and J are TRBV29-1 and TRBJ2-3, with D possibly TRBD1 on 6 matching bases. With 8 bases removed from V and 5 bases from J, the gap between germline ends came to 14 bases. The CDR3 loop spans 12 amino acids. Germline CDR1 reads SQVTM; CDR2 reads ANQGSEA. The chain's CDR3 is CSSRGLVDTQYF. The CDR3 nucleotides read TGCAGCTCCAGGGGTTTGGTAGATACGCAGTATTTT.

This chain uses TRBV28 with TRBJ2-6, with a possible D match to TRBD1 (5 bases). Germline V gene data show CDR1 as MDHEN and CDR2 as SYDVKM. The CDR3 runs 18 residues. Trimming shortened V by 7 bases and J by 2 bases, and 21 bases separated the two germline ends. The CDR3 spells CASTNIRPGNAGANVLTF. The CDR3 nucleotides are TGTGCCAGCACTAATATTCGCCCAGGGAACGCTGGGGCCAACGTCCTGACTTTC.

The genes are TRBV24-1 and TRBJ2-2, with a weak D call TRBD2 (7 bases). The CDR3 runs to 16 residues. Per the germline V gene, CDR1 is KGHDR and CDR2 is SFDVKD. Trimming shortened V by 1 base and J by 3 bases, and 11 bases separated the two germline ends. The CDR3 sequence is CATSDFGGADTGELFF. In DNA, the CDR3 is TGTGCCACCAGTGATTTTGGGGGGGCCGACACCGGGGAGCTGTTTTTT.

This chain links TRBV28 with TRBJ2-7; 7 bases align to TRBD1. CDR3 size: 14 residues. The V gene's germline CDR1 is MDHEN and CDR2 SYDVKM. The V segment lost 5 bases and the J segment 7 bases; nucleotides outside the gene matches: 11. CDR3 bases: TGTGCCAGCAGTCCCTGGACAGGCCCAAGGGAGCAGTACTTC. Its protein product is CASSPWTGPREQYF.

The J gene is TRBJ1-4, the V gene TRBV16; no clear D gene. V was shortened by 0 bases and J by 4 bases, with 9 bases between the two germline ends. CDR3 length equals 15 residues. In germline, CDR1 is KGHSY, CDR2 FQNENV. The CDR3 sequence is CASSQSRTGNEKLFF. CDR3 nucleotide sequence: TGTGCCAGCAGCCAATCTAGAACCGGTAATGAAAAACTGTTTTTT.

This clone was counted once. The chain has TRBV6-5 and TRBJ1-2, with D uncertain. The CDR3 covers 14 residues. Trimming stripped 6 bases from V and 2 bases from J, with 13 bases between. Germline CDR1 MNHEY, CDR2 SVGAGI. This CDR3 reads CASSPYGQNYGYTF. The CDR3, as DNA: TGTGCCAGCAGCCCCTATGGGCAAAACTATGGCTACACCTTC.

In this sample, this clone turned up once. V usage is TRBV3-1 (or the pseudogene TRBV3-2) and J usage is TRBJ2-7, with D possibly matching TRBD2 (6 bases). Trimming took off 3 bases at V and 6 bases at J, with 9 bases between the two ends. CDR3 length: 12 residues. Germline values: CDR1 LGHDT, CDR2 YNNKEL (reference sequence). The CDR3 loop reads CASSQSGREQYF. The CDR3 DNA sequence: TGTGCCAGCAGCCAGAGCGGGCGCGAGCAGTACTTC.